This T cell receptor beta chain was sequenced for a study of regulatory T cells in long-lasting Graves disease. As to time point: newly diagnosed GD, antithyroid drugs for less than 3 months. TCR sequences were obtained from RNA taken from PBMCs. iRepertoire HTBI primers and Arm-PCR of CDR3 regions built TCR beta libraries. TCRdb passed the multiplex PCR reads through MiXCR, listing each CDR3 protein once. The profile covers 550,000 to 600,000 distinct CDR3 sequences, with more than 15% appearing a single time and 12% taken by the ten largest. V shed 5 bases, J shed 3 bases, and the junction held 7 bases outside the gene matches. CDR1 DFQATT and CDR2 SNEGSKA come from the germline V gene (reference sequence). CDR3 size: 13 residues. Study results and limitations: It was in persistent disease that TRBV28, TRBJ1-2 and TRBJ2-5 were favored.

This clonotype was seen at least ten times. The target antigen is unknown. These records were also assigned to another study, of T cells in Graves' hyperthyroidism and ophthalmopathy. This second study notes: Not enrolled were patients with uncontrolled infection, other autoimmune disease, pregnancy or lactation. Onset of ophthalmopathy came a median approximately 6.5 months after the model predicted it.

V and J are TRBV20-1 and TRBJ2-7, with 7 bases lining up with TRBD2. This TCR was sampled from a man between 18 and 35 years old with Graves disease. Sequences were derived from peripheral blood mononuclear cells (PBMCs), sampled at new diagnosis, from a patient treated with antithyroid drugs. The CDR3 loop reads CSALDSSGYEQYF. DNA of the CDR3: TGCAGTGCTCTCGACTCTAGCGGCTACGAGCAGTACTTC.